The 4 T cell receptor beta chains below come from one sample, sequenced in a study of CD8+ T cells in alopecia areata. Following RNA extraction, reverse transcription yielded cDNA that acted as the sequencing template. Profiled with immunoSEQ multiplex PCR; TCRdb holds only in-frame clones, not every one. This table has over 150,000 clones, about 60% appearing once. Described treatment: oral pan-JAK inhibitor, 5-10 mg twice daily. Specimen: CD8+ T cells sorted from blood, collected at week 24, from a patient treated with tofacitinib. These receptors originate from a human donor with alopecia areata.

Only one count was recorded for this clone. The rearrangement links TRBV5-1 to TRBJ1-5, with D hard to call. CDR3 size: 13 residues. Germline CDR1 reads SGHRS; CDR2 reads YFSETQ. Between the trimmed V and J ends, which lost 2 bases and 6 bases, there was a span of 9 bases. The DNA for the CDR3 is TGCGCCAGCAGCTTTGGCGAAGGTCAGCCCCAGCATTTT. Translation: CASSFGEGQPQHF.

This clone occurred a few times. The gene calls are TRBV5-1 and TRBJ1-1; 8 bases are shared with TRBD1. Trimming removed 3 bases from V and 1 base from J; junction bases left unmatched: 5. Germline CDR1 SGHRS, CDR2 YFSETQ. CDR3 length: 15 residues. CDR3 nucleotide sequence: TGCGCCAGCAGCTGGACAGGGACTCCGAACACTGAAGCTTTCTTT. Translating it yields CASSWTGTPNTEAFF.

A few counts support this clone. The chain is built from TRBV2 and TRBJ2-4; D might be TRBD1 (5 bases). The CDR3 length is 15 residues. V was trimmed by 7 bases and J by 7 bases, leaving 20 bases between them. Germline values: CDR1 SNHLY, CDR2 FYNNEI. CDR3 sequence: CASNPGRQGWNIQYF. CDR3 coding DNA: TGTGCCAGCAACCCCGGCCGCCAGGGTTGGAACATTCAGTACTTC.

This chain's CDR3 is CASSYSTGYTF. The CDR3 nucleotides read TGTGCCAGCAGTTACTCGACAGGCTACACCTTC. The chain combines TRBV6-6 with TRBJ1-2; no definite D call. Germline values: CDR1 MNHNY, CDR2 SVGAGI (reference sequence). With 0 bases removed from V and 8 bases from J, the gap between germline ends came to 4 bases. The CDR3 contains 11 residues.